The 26 T cell receptor beta chains presented below share a single source sample, sequenced in a study of blood T cell repertoires in COVID-19. Profiling relied on immunoSEQ multiplex PCR, and the TCRdb table lists in-frame clones only, not all of them. The sample includes about 60,000 clones, just over 85% of them seen just once. Material for sequencing was peripheral blood. The source of these receptors is a man aged 55 to 70 with acute or convalescent COVID-19.

This chain links TRBV5-1 with TRBJ2-3; 9 nucleotides align to TRBD2. The CDR3 has 16 residues. V lost 0 bases, J lost 0 bases, and 2 bases stayed unmatched. From germline, CDR1 is SGHRS and CDR2 YFSETQ. CDR3 sequence (DNA): TGCGCCAGCAGCTTGGGACTAGCGGCCAGCACAGATACGCAGTATTTT. It codes for CASSLGLAASTDTQYF.

The J gene is TRBJ2-5, the V gene TRBV2; 10 positions match TRBD1. CDR1 SNHLY and CDR2 FYNNEI come from the germline V gene. The junction had 4 bases not matched to a gene; V was cut back by 6 bases and J by 3 bases. CDR3 length: 14 residues. The CDR3 region has the DNA TGTGCCAGCAGCGGACAGGGGGGCGAAGAGACCCAGTACTTC. It encodes CASSGQGGEETQYF.

This clone was seen a handful of times. This chain connects TRBV23-1 to TRBJ1-1; D not certain. TRBV23-1 is an open reading frame whose function is uncertain. The V gene lost 3 bases and the J gene lost 3 bases, with 11 bases spanning the gap. The CDR3 extends over 14 amino acids. The CDR3 DNA follows: TGCGCCAGCAGTCACTGGCAGCGCCACACTGAAGCTTTCTTT. This gives the protein CASSHWQRHTEAFF.

The gene calls are TRBV28 and TRBJ2-2; no definite D call. Trimming took off 3 bases at V and 1 base at J, with 3 bases between the two ends. Germline V gives CDR1 MDHEN, CDR2 SYDVKM. CDR3 size: 13 residues. For the CDR3, the DNA is TGTGCCAGCAGTTTCATGAACACCGGGGAGCTGTTTTTT. It encodes CASSFMNTGELFF.

The chain has TRBV11-2 and TRBJ1-1; 9 bases are shared with TRBD1. The CDR3 loop spans 17 amino acids. The germline V gene has CDR1 SGHAT and CDR2 FQNNGV. V trimming: 0 bases; J trimming: 6 bases; junction bases outside the gene matches: 11. In DNA, the CDR3 is TGTGCCAGCAGCTTAGATTCTAGGGGACAGGGAAAACCTGAAGCTTTCTTT. Its protein is CASSLDSRGQGKPEAFF.

This sequence joins TRBV14 and TRBJ1-1, with D perhaps matching TRBD1 (6 bases). The CDR3 is 16 residues long. Per the germline V gene, CDR1 is SGHDN and CDR2 is FVKESK. V lost 0 bases and J lost 0, with 11 bases in between. CDR3 residues: CASSQDLGQLNTEAFF. For the CDR3, the DNA is TGTGCCAGCAGCCAAGATTTAGGACAGCTGAACACTGAAGCTTTCTTT.

The V and J genes are TRBV11-3 and TRBJ2-1, with 7 bases lining up with TRBD2. With V trimmed by 0 bases and J by 2 bases, 4 bases remained unmatched. CDR3 length: 16 amino acids. Looked up from germline, CDR1 is SGHNT and CDR2 is YENEEA. The CDR3 reads CASSLEGRGPYNEQFF. The CDR3 region has the DNA TGTGCCAGCAGCTTAGAAGGGAGGGGACCCTACAATGAGCAGTTCTTC.

The chain recombines TRBV5-1 with TRBJ2-7, with D perhaps TRBD1 (5 bases). The CDR3 is 17 residues long. Trimming removed 0 bases at V and 5 bases at J, with 21 bases between. CDR1 SGHRS and CDR2 YFSETQ come from the germline V gene. The CDR3: CASSLETFYNRRHEQYF. In DNA form, the CDR3 reads TGCGCCAGCAGCTTGGAGACTTTTTATAACAGGAGACACGAGCAGTACTTC.

The chain carries TRBV5-1 and TRBJ2-5; possibly TRBD1 for D (5 bases). The CDR3 extends over 13 amino acids. V shed 1 base and J shed 7 bases, with 11 bases lying between them. The germline V gene has CDR1 SGHRS and CDR2 YFSETQ. The CDR3 is CASSLTGLGTQYF. The CDR3 DNA sequence: TGCGCCAGCAGCTTGACAGGCCTTGGGACCCAGTACTTC.

V and J are TRBV18 and TRBJ1-3; D not certain. Germline V gene lookup returns CDR1 KGHSH and CDR2 LQKENI. V dropped 3 bases and J dropped 3 bases, with 6 bases sitting between them. The CDR3 has 13 amino acids. The CDR3 sequence is CASSPAVGNTIYF. DNA of the CDR3: TGTGCCAGCTCACCGGCTGTTGGAAACACCATATATTTT. Full variable domain (outside the CDR3, taken from reference TRBV18 and TRBJ1-3): NAGVMQNPRHLVRRRGQEARLRCSPMKGHSHVYWYRQLPEEGLKFMVYLQKENIIDESGMPKERFSAEFPKEGPSILRIQQVVRGDSAAYFCASSPAVGNTIYFGEGSWLTVV.

The V gene is TRBV19, the J gene TRBJ2-7, with TRBD1 matching 8 bases. The ends lost 6 bases at V and 3 bases at J; junction bases unmatched: 10. The CDR3 covers 15 residues. Germline CDR1 is LNHDA and CDR2 is SQIVND (reference sequence). The CDR3 coding sequence is TGTGCCAGTAGCTTCCCGGGACAGGCGATCTACGAGCAGTACTTC. Its protein is CASSFPGQAIYEQYF.

A few counts support this clone. The chain is built from TRBV6-5 and TRBJ2-5; 9 bases fit TRBD2. This CDR3 is built from 14 residues. Germline-derived CDR1 and CDR2 are MNHEY and SVGAGI. V lost 5 bases, J lost 5 bases, and 6 bases stayed unmatched. The CDR3 DNA sequence: TGTGCCAGCAGTCTAGCGGGACGGTGGGAGACCCAGTACTTC. This encodes CASSLAGRWETQYF.

This chain joins TRBV12-3 or TRBV12-4 and TRBJ1-4; D possibly corresponds to TRBD1 (5 bases). V was clipped by 7 bases and J by 8 bases, with 14 bases between them. The CDR3 extends over 13 amino acids. In nucleotides, the CDR3 is TGTGCCAGCACCCGAGGGCGGGGGGAAAAACTGTTTTTT. Translation: CASTRGRGEKLFF.

V and J are TRBV29-1 and TRBJ1-2, with D possibly matching TRBD1 (6 bases). V was trimmed by 5 bases and J by 4 bases, leaving 11 bases between them. The CDR3 contains 12 residues. Per germline, CDR1 SQVTM and CDR2 ANQGSEA. The CDR3 DNA reads TGCAGCGTTCTGGACAGAAGCTATGGCTACACCTTC. Translating gives CSVLDRSYGYTF.

This clone was counted a single time. This chain links TRBV4-2 with TRBJ2-7, with 7 bases lining up with TRBD2. This CDR3 comprises 16 residues. Trimming removed 4 bases from V and 5 bases from J; junction bases left unmatched: 14. Germline V gene sequence: CDR1 LGHNA, CDR2 YNFKEQ. CDR3: CASSPAGAGAAHEQYF. CDR3 DNA: TGTGCCAGCAGCCCAGCCGGGGCGGGAGCGGCCCACGAGCAGTACTTC.

The V and J genes are TRBV28 and TRBJ2-7; TRBD1 matches 9 bases. Trimming took 2 bases from V and 4 from J; bases not matched to a gene: 9. This CDR3 is built from 16 residues. From germline, CDR1 is MDHEN and CDR2 SYDVKM. CDR3 DNA: TGTGCCAGCAGTTTACCCGGGACAGGGATTGGTTACGAGCAGTACTTC. It translates to CASSLPGTGIGYEQYF.

The gene calls are TRBV6-1 and TRBJ2-5; D might be TRBD1 (6 bases). The CDR3 runs 16 residues. The V end lost 2 bases, the J end lost 5 bases, and 18 bases lay between the germline ends. The V gene's germline CDR1 is MNHNS and CDR2 SASEGT. The CDR3 bases are TGTGCCAGCAGTGAATGGGCCAGGGGCTACGGGGAGACCCAGTACTTC. This sequence encodes CASSEWARGYGETQYF.

This clone has a handful of counts. The chain couples TRBV7-9 to TRBJ1-3; TRBD1 might be the D (6 bases). The CDR3 runs 17 residues. CDR1 and CDR2 (germline): SEHNR, FQNEAQ (reference sequence). The V gene lost 1 base and the J gene lost 3 bases, with 16 bases spanning the gap. CDR3 nucleotide sequence: TGTGCCAGCAGCTTAGGGGGTCAGGGGAAACGTGGAAACACCATATATTTT. This translates into CASSLGGQGKRGNTIYF.

The chain carries TRBV29-1 and TRBJ2-1; 10 nucleotides line up with TRBD2. CDR3 size: 11 residues. Germline CDR1 is SQVTM and CDR2 is ANQGSEA. Losses at the gene ends were 5 bases for V and 13 bases for J; bases not matched to a gene: 5. This CDR3 reads CSVQAGGIQFF. CDR3 coding DNA: TGCAGCGTTCAAGCGGGGGGGATTCAGTTCTTC.

The chain links TRBV2 to TRBJ1-1; TRBD1 agrees at 8 bases. The CDR3 is made up of 13 amino acids. The V and J ends lost 9 bases and 7 bases, in that order; junction bases with no gene match: 10. Germline CDR1 SNHLY, CDR2 FYNNEI. The CDR3 sequence: CASRTGGDFEAFF. CDR3 nucleotide sequence: TGTGCCAGTCGTACAGGGGGTGACTTTGAAGCTTTCTTT.

Points on this clone: Given the absence of the conserved phenylalanine or tryptophan at the CDR3 end, a read error is likely. The chain combines TRBV5-1 with TRBJ1-6; 9 bases fit TRBD1. CDR1 and CDR2 (germline): SGHRS, YFSETQ. CDR3 length equals 16 residues. Trimming took 2 bases from V and 9 from J; bases not matched to a gene: 9. The CDR3 loop is CASSLTGQGTISPLHL. As DNA, the CDR3 is TGCGCCAGCAGCTTAACCGGACAGGGGACAATTTCACCCCTCCACCTT.

This chain links TRBV6-6 with TRBJ2-2; 12 nucleotides agree with TRBD2. Germline CDR1 and CDR2: MNHNY and SVGAGI (reference sequence). This CDR3 is 15 amino acids long. The V gene end was trimmed by 6 bases and the J gene end by 4 bases; junction bases not matched to a gene: 3. Written as DNA, the CDR3 is TGTGCCAGCAGGTGGACTAGCGGGATCACCGGGGAGCTGTTTTTT. It yields the protein CASRWTSGITGELFF.

J is TRBJ2-1 and V is TRBV5-4, with TRBD1 matching 9 bases. Unmatched junction bases numbered 8, after V lost 5 bases and J lost 5 bases. CDR3 length: 15 amino acids. Germline lookup yields CDR1 SGHNT and CDR2 YYREEE (reference sequence). The DNA for the CDR3 is TGTGCCAGCAGACCTACAGGGGGCGCAAACAATGAGCAGTTCTTC. It translates to CASRPTGGANNEQFF.

This clone was seen more than once but under ten times. The chain uses TRBV5-1 and TRBJ1-1; TRBD1 matches at 7 bases. The CDR3 totals 14 residues. Losses at the gene ends were 0 bases for V and 5 bases for J; bases not matched to a gene: 4. Germline loops: CDR1 SGHRS, CDR2 YFSETQ. This CDR3 is CASSLEQGRTEAFF. DNA for the CDR3: TGCGCCAGCAGCTTGGAACAGGGGCGAACTGAAGCTTTCTTT. Based on the CDR3 plus reference TRBV5-1 and TRBJ1-1, the full variable domain is KAGVTQTPRYLIKTRGQQVTLSCSPISGHRSVSWYQQTPGQGLQFLFEYFSETQRNKGNFPGRFSGRQFSNSRSEMNVSTLELGDSALYLCASSLEQGRTEAFFGQGTRLTVV.

This clone was observed a single time. The chain employs TRBV12-3 or TRBV12-4 and TRBJ1-2; the D is unclear. With 6 bases removed from V and 8 bases from J, the gap between germline ends came to 16 bases. This CDR3 region has 13 residues. Here the CDR3 reads CASSPKPSGGYTF. The CDR3 nucleotides are TGTGCCAGCAGCCCAAAACCCTCGGGAGGCTACACCTTC.

This clone was picked up one time. The chain combines TRBV7-6 with TRBJ1-3; no reliable D call. The ends were cut back, 1 base at V and 2 bases at J, with 21 bases in the middle. CDR1 and CDR2 (germline): SGHVS, FNYEAQ. The CDR3 spans 19 residues. The CDR3 region has the DNA TGTGCCAGCAGCTTAGTGGCGGCGGAGGATCTAACCCCTGGAAACACCATATATTTT. Translating gives CASSLVAAEDLTPGNTIYF. Combining the CDR3 with reference TRBV7-6 and TRBJ1-3 gives the whole variable domain GAGVSQSPRYKVTKRGQDVALRCDPISGHVSLYWYRQALGQGPEFLTYFNYEAQQDKSGLPNDRFSAERPEGSISTLTIQRTEQRDSAMYRCASSLVAAEDLTPGNTIYFGEGSWLTVV.